This TCR beta chain was captured by sequencing in a study of CXCR3-negative and CXCR3-positive naive CD8 T cells. It was by 5' RACE with UMI labels that the TRB cDNA libraries were prepared. Following a re-call of the 5' RACE reads, TCRdb has one entry per CDR3 protein and lacks DNA. The sample includes roughly 59,000 distinct CDR3 sequences. Study outcomes and limitations: Both naive subsets had comparably high diversity; memory CD8+ cells much lower. Higher TRB CDR3 hydrophobicity marked CXCR3-positive naive cells relative to CXCR3-negative naive cells.

This CDR3 is built from 18 residues. Per the germline V gene, CDR1 is MDHEN and CDR2 is SYDVKM. As concerns this clonotype: Its target is not known.

This receptor was taken from a human donor in good health. Some clones in this sample may be carry-over from other donors' samples. Sequenced material: naive CXCR3+ CD8+ T cells from blood. Subset described: CD45RO-CCR7+CD27+CD95- naive CD8+ T cells expressing CXCR3 (TNR3+). V gene TRBV28 combines with J gene TRBJ2-7; TCRdb designates TRBD2, a call that cannot be tested without DNA. The CDR3 spells CASSYDPLVTGRKNEQYF.